Presented here are 21 T cell receptor beta chains from one specimen sequenced in a study of blood T cells in healthy people across ages (dated by TCRdb to between 2014 and 2017). The library was generated by 5' RACE. A second PCR of roughly 7 to 11 cycles was performed with a sample-barcoded 5' primer and a J-beta primer mix. Through fastp at Q25 and MiXCR, TCRdb rebuilt clones from the public reads, retaining in-frame beta chains. Every CDR3 protein is listed once, alongside the most common genes and DNA of its rows. This sample comprises 1.5 million to 2 million distinct CDR3 sequences, 30% to 40% of them detected only once. The biggest ten clones account for under 25% of the sample. The sample comprised blood. All receptors come from a human donor in good health.

This clonotype was picked up many times. The chain recombines TRBV12-3 or TRBV12-4 with TRBJ2-4; D is possibly TRBD2 (6 bases). This CDR3 has 13 residues. V was shortened by 3 bases and J by 9 bases, with 12 bases between the two germline ends. The CDR3 coding sequence is TGTGCCAGCAGTTTCCGCGGGGTAGGCATTCAGTACTTC. Protein: CASSFRGVGIQYF.

The chain links TRBV5-1 to TRBJ2-1; tentative D call: TRBD1 (5 bases). Trimming removed 0 bases at V and 3 bases at J, with 19 bases between. The CDR3 has 18 residues. Germline lookup yields CDR1 SGHRS and CDR2 YFSETQ. CDR3 in amino acids: CASSLDFQGSRIYNEQFF. The CDR3 bases are TGCGCCAGCAGCTTGGACTTCCAGGGCTCGAGGATCTACAATGAGCAGTTCTTC.

This clonotype was counted a few times. V and J are TRBV4-1 and TRBJ2-3, with D perhaps matching TRBD1 (5 bases). The CDR3 spans 12 residues. CDR1 and CDR2 from the germline V gene are MGHRA and YSYEKL. Trimming stripped 4 bases from V and 7 bases from J, with 9 bases between. The CDR3 loop is CASSLQENTQYF. The DNA for the CDR3 is TGCGCCAGCAGCCTACAGGAAAATACGCAGTATTTT.

The chain links TRBV12-3 or TRBV12-4 to TRBJ1-1; D gene unclear. This CDR3 spans 13 amino acids. V dropped 5 bases and J dropped 3 bases, with 10 bases sitting between them. The CDR3 bases are TGTGCCAGCAGTCAAAATTCGGACACTGAAGCTTTCTTT. Amino acids: CASSQNSDTEAFF.

V is TRBV12-3 or TRBV12-4 and J is TRBJ2-3; the D gene is possibly TRBD1 (5 bases). This CDR3 comprises 15 residues. Between the trimmed V and J ends, which lost 2 bases and 2 bases, there was a span of 11 bases. This CDR3 is CASSLWQGYTDTQYF. CDR3 DNA: TGTGCCAGCAGTTTATGGCAGGGATACACAGATACGCAGTATTTT.

The chain has TRBV10-3 and TRBJ2-3, with 13 positions matching TRBD2. The CDR3 contains 17 residues. In germline, CDR1 is ENHRY, CDR2 SYGVKD. The V gene end was trimmed by 2 bases and the J gene end by 3 bases; junction bases not matched to a gene: 5. CDR3 bases: TGTGCCATCAGTGAGACCGGACTAGCGGGGGATACAGATACGCAGTATTTT. Translated: CAISETGLAGDTDTQYF.

This clonotype was detected only a few times. V usage is TRBV6-5 and J usage is TRBJ2-1, with D unclear. Per the germline V gene, CDR1 is MNHEY and CDR2 is SVGAGI. This CDR3 has 14 residues. Trimming left V 4 bases short and J 6 bases short, with 13 bases between. The CDR3 loop is CASSFNRATNEQFF. The DNA for the CDR3 is TGTGCCAGCAGTTTTAACCGGGCCACCAATGAGCAGTTCTTC.

In this sample, this clonotype turned up a few times. This sequence joins TRBV12-3 or TRBV12-4 and TRBJ1-4; D might be TRBD1 (6 bases). This CDR3 is 15 amino acids long. Trimming stripped 5 bases from V and 0 bases from J, with 10 bases between. CDR3 nucleotides: TGTGCCAGCAGTGCCTCAGGGGCAACTAATGAAAAACTGTTTTTT. Residues: CASSASGATNEKLFF.

V and J are TRBV6-6 and TRBJ1-2; possible D gene TRBD1, 6 bases. The CDR3 has 17 residues. From germline, CDR1 is MNHNY and CDR2 SVGAGI (reference sequence). V lost 6 bases, J lost 10 bases, and 30 bases lay in between. The CDR3 DNA follows: TGTGCCAGCAGCCAATATACCGTAGGGGGGGTCAAGAAAGTCTACACCTTC. Encoded protein: CASSQYTVGGVKKVYTF.

The J gene is TRBJ1-5, the V gene TRBV7-2; tentative D call: TRBD1 (6 bases). The germline CDR1 and CDR2 sequences are SGHTA and FQGNSA. Deletions cut 5 bases from V and 6 bases from J, with 23 bases between. The CDR3 runs 17 residues. This CDR3 reads CASSLNPGGVRAQPQHF. The CDR3 DNA reads TGTGCCAGCAGCCTTAACCCGGGGGGCGTTAGGGCTCAGCCCCAGCATTTT. The full variable domain, with the rest looked up from reference TRBV7-2 and TRBJ1-5, is GAGVSQSPSNKVTEKGKDVELRCDPISGHTALYWYRQSLGQGLEFLIYFQGNSAPDKSGLPSDRFSAERTGGSVSTLTIQRTQQEDSAVYLCASSLNPGGVRAQPQHFGDGTRLSIL.

V and J are TRBV4-3 and TRBJ2-1; D perhaps matches TRBD2 (7 bases). Trimming shortened V by 0 bases and J by 4 bases, and 19 bases separated the two germline ends. Germline V lookup: CDR1 LGHNA, CDR2 YSLEER. The CDR3 sequence is 18 residues long. DNA of the CDR3: TGCGCCAGCAGCCAAGACCCATTTCGGGGGGCGCATTACAATGAGCAGTTCTTC. The encoded protein is CASSQDPFRGAHYNEQFF.

This clonotype was seen more than once but under ten times. The genes are TRBV5-1 and TRBJ1-2; D is uncertain. The CDR3 spans 13 residues. Germline assignment: CDR1 SGHRS and CDR2 YFSETQ. V gave up 4 bases and J gave up 4 bases, with 11 bases separating them. As DNA, the CDR3 is TGCGCCAGCAGCAAAGACTCAACCTATGGCTACACCTTC. Its protein product is CASSKDSTYGYTF.

This clonotype showed up just a few times. The chain carries TRBV7-9 and TRBJ1-2, with D possibly matching TRBD1 (5 bases). The CDR3 has 15 amino acids. V gave up 1 base and J gave up 6 bases, with 15 bases separating them. Germline V gene sequence: CDR1 SEHNR, CDR2 FQNEAQ (reference sequence). The CDR3 sequence is CASSLVGAAVDGYTF. Written as DNA, the CDR3 is TGTGCCAGCAGCTTAGTTGGGGCCGCGGTGGATGGCTACACCTTC.

The CDR3 DNA follows: TGCAGTGCTAGCGAGGCAGGGATCCTTACATTTAGCAATCAGCCCCAGCATTTT. It yields the protein CSASEAGILTFSNQPQHF. The J gene is TRBJ1-5, the V gene TRBV20-1; D is possibly TRBD1 (5 bases). The CDR3 sequence is 18 residues long. Germline CDR1 and CDR2: DFQATT and SNEGSKA (reference sequence). V was trimmed by 3 bases and J by 0 bases, leaving 21 bases between them.

V is TRBV9 and J is TRBJ2-3, with TRBD1 matching 12 bases. This CDR3 has 16 amino acids. Germline loops: CDR1 SGDLS, CDR2 YYNGEE. V was clipped by 3 bases and J by 5 bases; unmatched bases: 7. As DNA, the CDR3 is TGTGCCAGCAGCGCCTTGGGACAGGGGGCGGGAGATACGCAGTATTTT. Its protein product is CASSALGQGAGDTQYF. Complete variable domain (other parts from reference TRBV9 and TRBJ2-3): DSGVTQTPKHLITATGQRVTLRCSPRSGDLSVYWYQQSLDQGLQFLIQYYNGEERAKGNILERFSAQQFPDLHSELNLSSLELGDSALYFCASSALGQGAGDTQYFGPGTRLTVL.

This rearrangement joins TRBV12-3 or TRBV12-4 to TRBJ2-2; the D gene is possibly TRBD1 (6 bases). The CDR3 runs 14 residues. Trimming took 7 bases from V and 1 from J, leaving 10 bases between them. The CDR3 protein is CASNPGQNTGELFF. The CDR3 nucleotides are TGTGCCAGCAATCCGGGACAGAACACCGGGGAGCTGTTTTTT.

This clonotype was observed a handful of times. A read error is possible here, since a much larger clone lies one base away. V is TRBV5-6 and J is TRBJ2-1; D gene unclear. The V gene's germline CDR1 is SGHDT and CDR2 YYEEEE. This CDR3 contains 13 residues. The CDR3 loop is CASNLGGHNEQFF. The CDR3 DNA sequence: TGTGCCAGCAACTTGGGCGGACACAATGAGCAGTTCTTC.

The V call is TRBV19, the J call TRBJ2-3; 15 bases line up with TRBD2. The CDR3 runs 15 residues. V was clipped by 4 bases and J by 8 bases; unmatched bases: 4. In germline, CDR1 is LNHDA, CDR2 SQIVND (reference sequence). Here the CDR3 DNA reads TGTGCCAGTAGTAAGGGGACTAGCGGGAGGAGTACGCAGTATTTT. This codes for CASSKGTSGRSTQYF.

Many counts were recorded for this clonotype. This sequence joins TRBV7-2 and TRBJ1-1; possible D gene TRBD1, 5 bases. Germline assignment: CDR1 SGHTA and CDR2 FQGNSA. The CDR3 length is 13 residues. V gave up 5 bases and J gave up 0 bases, with 7 bases separating them. CDR3 protein: CASSRQLNTEAFF. CDR3 nucleotide sequence: TGTGCCAGCAGCCGACAGTTGAACACTGAAGCTTTCTTT.

This clonotype occurred a few times. This rearrangement joins TRBV11-2 to TRBJ2-1; TRBD1 might be the D (6 bases). V lost 6 bases and J lost 4, with 10 bases in between. Germline V gene sequence: CDR1 SGHAT, CDR2 FQNNGV. The CDR3 loop spans 13 amino acids. The DNA for the CDR3 is TGTGCCAGCAGGACCGGACAGTACAATGAGCAGTTCTTC. The encoded protein is CASRTGQYNEQFF.

This chain joins TRBV6-5 and TRBJ1-1; a weak D match, TRBD1 (5 bases). V was pared by 2 bases and J by 11 bases, with 15 bases between. Germline CDR1 MNHEY, CDR2 SVGAGI. CDR3 length: 13 amino acids. The CDR3 is CASSYTVGGLAFF. The CDR3 nucleotides read TGTGCCAGCAGTTACACCGTCGGGGGATTGGCTTTCTTT.